Below are 30 T cell receptor beta chains sequenced from a single sample in a study of blood T cell repertoires in COVID-19. Clones were read by immunoSEQ multiplex PCR, and TCRdb kept only the in-frame ones, dropping some. Among over 350,000 clones listed, approximately 90% were seen once. The material sequenced was peripheral blood. These receptors originate from a woman aged 30 to 39 with acute or convalescent COVID-19.

This chain uses TRBV11-2 with TRBJ2-7; the D is unclear. This CDR3 comprises 13 residues. Germline-derived CDR1 and CDR2 are SGHAT and FQNNGV. Trimming removed 1 base from V and 4 bases from J, with 8 bases in between. CDR3 region: CASSLGAFYEQYF. The CDR3 DNA sequence: TGTGCCAGCAGCTTAGGTGCGTTTTACGAGCAGTACTTC.

The rearrangement joins TRBV5-1 to TRBJ2-3, with 8 bases matching TRBD1. The CDR3 has 15 residues. Looked up from germline, CDR1 is SGHRS and CDR2 is YFSETQ. V lost 7 bases to trimming and J lost 2 bases; unmatched junction nucleotides: 9. This CDR3 reads CASPGLGQATDTQYF. As DNA, the CDR3 is TGCGCCAGCCCCGGTTTGGGACAGGCCACAGATACGCAGTATTTT.

This rearrangement joins TRBV11-2 to TRBJ1-1; no clear D. The CDR3 has 13 residues. V was shortened by 7 bases and J by 1 base, with 10 bases between the two germline ends. Per germline, CDR1 SGHAT and CDR2 FQNNGV. This CDR3 is CASTDTENTEAFF. CDR3 bases: TGTGCCAGCACCGATACAGAGAACACTGAAGCTTTCTTT.

The CDR3: CASSLSQRGGKETQYF. In DNA form, the CDR3 reads TGCGCCAGCAGCTTGAGTCAGCGGGGGGGCAAAGAGACCCAGTACTTC. The chain carries TRBV5-1 and TRBJ2-5; the match to TRBD2 covers 10 bases. Germline trimming cut 1 base from V and 3 bases from J; bases unmatched to any gene: 6. The CDR3 is made up of 16 amino acids. CDR1 SGHRS and CDR2 YFSETQ come from the germline V gene.

The CDR3 nucleotides are TGTGCCAGCAGTTATCAAGGCAGGGACTCGGAAAAACTGTTTTTT. This codes for CASSYQGRDSEKLFF. The chain couples TRBV6-2 or TRBV6-3 to TRBJ1-4, with TRBD1 as a possible D gene (5 bases). Germline-derived CDR1 and CDR2 are MNHEY and SVGEGT. CDR3 length equals 15 residues. V was pared by 3 bases and J by 8 bases, with 16 bases between.

This chain links TRBV11-3 with TRBJ2-3; 9 bases map to TRBD2. V trimming: 3 bases; J trimming: 3 bases; junction bases outside the gene matches: 7. Germline V gene sequence: CDR1 SGHNT, CDR2 YENEEA. This CDR3 contains 16 residues. CDR3 nucleotide sequence: TGTGCCAGCAGCTTCTCGACTAGCGGTGGGACAGATACGCAGTATTTT. Translated, it gives CASSFSTSGGTDTQYF.

The chain carries TRBV11-2 and TRBJ1-4; D unresolved. Trimming cost V 5 bases and J 3 bases, with 10 bases left between them. The germline gives CDR1 SGHAT, CDR2 FQNNGV. The CDR3 totals 14 residues. The CDR3 DNA reads as TGTGCCAGCAGCCGGGATCGGTCTAATGAAAAACTGTTTTTT. Amino acids: CASSRDRSNEKLFF.

CDR3 coding DNA: TGCGCCAGCAGCTTGGGGTTCCAGGGAAGATACGAGCAGTACTTC. Translated: CASSLGFQGRYEQYF. This chain links TRBV5-1 with TRBJ2-7; possible D gene TRBD1, 5 bases. Per the germline V gene, CDR1 is SGHRS and CDR2 is YFSETQ. The CDR3 contains 15 residues. The V gene lost 0 bases and the J gene lost 4 bases, with 14 bases spanning the gap.

V and J are TRBV6-2 or TRBV6-3 and TRBJ2-7, with 7 bases lining up with TRBD1. Germline V gene data show CDR1 as MNHEY and CDR2 as SVGEGT. The V and J ends lost 4 bases and 2 bases, in that order; junction bases with no gene match: 2. The CDR3 is 13 amino acids. The CDR3 region is CASSLTGPYEQYF. DNA for the CDR3: TGTGCCAGCAGTTTGACAGGGCCCTACGAGCAGTACTTC.

The chain is built from TRBV27 and TRBJ1-5; D possibly corresponds to TRBD1 (6 bases). CDR1 and CDR2 from the germline V gene are MNHEY and SMNVEV (reference sequence). The CDR3 spans 12 residues. The V end lost 2 bases, the J end lost 8 bases, and 7 bases lay between the germline ends. The CDR3 coding sequence is TGTGCCAGCAGTTTAGCAGGGGAGCCCCAGCATTTT. Amino acid sequence: CASSLAGEPQHF.

The chain links TRBV19 to TRBJ1-5; D gene ambiguous. The V end was cut by 7 bases, the J end by 0 bases, with 19 bases between. The CDR3 has 17 amino acids. Looked up from germline, CDR1 is LNHDA and CDR2 is SQIVND (reference sequence). CDR3: CASTTIQRVYSNQPQHF. The CDR3 DNA is TGTGCCAGTACCACGATACAGAGAGTCTATAGCAATCAGCCCCAGCATTTT.

This chain joins TRBV18 and TRBJ2-3, with D perhaps TRBD2 (5 bases). Germline V gene sequence: CDR1 KGHSH, CDR2 LQKENI. V lost 2 bases and J 0 bases, leaving 9 bases between the germline ends. CDR3 length: 15 residues. The CDR3 sequence: CASSPGGFSTDTQYF. The CDR3 DNA reads as TGTGCCAGCTCACCAGGCGGGTTTAGCACAGATACGCAGTATTTT.

This rearrangement joins TRBV6-2 or TRBV6-3 to TRBJ2-7, with TRBD1 as a possible D gene (5 bases). The ends were cut back, 2 bases at V and 7 bases at J, with 15 bases in the middle. This CDR3 has 14 amino acids. CDR1 MNHEY and CDR2 SVGEGT come from the germline V gene. For the CDR3, the DNA is TGTGCCAGCAGTTACCTAGGTGCAGGGAAAGAGCAGTACTTC. This sequence encodes CASSYLGAGKEQYF.

A word on this clone: Other DNA sequences in the same sample also yield this CDR3. The chain is built from TRBV5-1 and TRBJ2-7; 8 bases line up with TRBD1. The CDR3 contains 15 residues. Germline V gene lookup returns CDR1 SGHRS and CDR2 YFSETQ. V was pared by 0 bases and J by 1 base, with 3 bases of the junction left unmatched. The CDR3 DNA is TGCGCCAGCAGCTTGGGCAGGGGGCCATCCTACGAGCAGTACTTC. It is translated as CASSLGRGPSYEQYF.

The J gene is TRBJ1-1, the V gene TRBV15; D might be TRBD1 (6 bases). The V end lost 2 bases, the J end lost 4 bases, and 14 bases lay between the germline ends. The germline gives CDR1 LNHNV, CDR2 YYDKDF (reference sequence). This CDR3 is built from 15 residues. Here the CDR3 reads CATSRNSRGGTEAFF. The CDR3 DNA sequence: TGTGCCACCAGCAGAAACTCAAGGGGGGGCACTGAAGCTTTCTTT.

The CDR3, as DNA: TGTGCCAGCAGTGGGGGGGGACCCGGGATAGGGCAGAATCAGCCCCAGCATTTT. Protein sequence: CASSGGGPGIGQNQPQHF. V gene TRBV2 combines with J gene TRBJ1-5, with a possible D match to TRBD1 (5 bases). V was cut by 4 bases and J by 4 bases, with 23 bases left in between. Germline-derived CDR1 and CDR2 are SNHLY and FYNNEI. The CDR3 has 18 amino acids.

The chain recombines TRBV7-2 with TRBJ2-1; D perhaps matches TRBD1 (6 bases). Per germline, CDR1 SGHTA and CDR2 FQGNSA. V was cut by 3 bases and J by 3 bases, with 9 bases left in between. The CDR3 extends over 14 amino acids. This chain's CDR3 is CASSLTGHYNEQFF. In nucleotides, the CDR3 is TGTGCCAGCAGCTTGACAGGACACTACAATGAGCAGTTCTTC.

The V and J genes are TRBV4-1 and TRBJ1-2; D possibly corresponds to TRBD1 (5 bases). The CDR3 spans 13 residues. Looked up from germline, CDR1 is MGHRA and CDR2 is YSYEKL. Deletions cut 1 base from V and 5 bases from J, with 8 bases between. DNA of the CDR3: TGCGCCAGCAGCCAAGTAGGGGTATATGGCTACACCTTC. The encoded protein is CASSQVGVYGYTF.

This chain connects TRBV10-2 to TRBJ2-7, with 8 positions matching TRBD1. The germline gives CDR1 WSHSY, CDR2 SAAADI. Trimming removed 6 bases from V and 2 bases from J; junction bases left unmatched: 0. The CDR3 loop spans 12 amino acids. CDR3 bases: TGCGCCAGCAGACAGGGGGCCTACGAGCAGTACTTC. It specifies CASRQGAYEQYF.

The chain is built from TRBV27 and TRBJ1-2; D possibly corresponds to TRBD1 (5 bases). Germline V lookup: CDR1 MNHEY, CDR2 SMNVEV (reference sequence). Trimming cost V 10 bases and J 1 base, with 16 bases left between them. The CDR3 spans 14 residues. The DNA of the CDR3 is TGTGCCACCAGGGCGGGAGGTTTTAACTATGGCTACACCTTC. Translating gives CATRAGGFNYGYTF.

This chain links TRBV4-2 with TRBJ2-1; the match to TRBD2 covers 9 bases. CDR1 LGHNA and CDR2 YNFKEQ come from the germline V gene. The CDR3 is made up of 16 amino acids. V was pared by 6 bases and J by 5 bases, with 11 bases of the junction left unmatched. The CDR3, as DNA: TGTGCCAGCAGTAGCGGGGGTAGGCTAAGGAACAATGAGCAGTTCTTC. Its translation: CASSSGGRLRNNEQFF.

The chain has TRBV5-4 and TRBJ2-3, with D possibly matching TRBD2 (7 bases). This CDR3 comprises 17 residues. Per the germline V gene, CDR1 is SGHNT and CDR2 is YYREEE (reference sequence). V was pared by 2 bases and J by 8 bases, with 24 bases between. CDR3 coding DNA: TGTGCCAGCAGCTTTAGGGGGGAGGGACCTTCTAGCGTTACGCAGTATTTT. It yields the protein CASSFRGEGPSSVTQYF.

This chain joins TRBV5-1 and TRBJ2-7; 8 nucleotides match TRBD1. CDR1 is SGHRS and CDR2 is YFSETQ in the germline V gene. V dropped 2 bases and J dropped 6; count of bases not matched to a gene: 4. The CDR3 consists of 13 residues. This chain's CDR3 is CASSFGQGGEQYF. The CDR3 DNA is TGCGCCAGCAGCTTCGGACAGGGCGGCGAGCAGTACTTC.

CDR3 sequence reads: CASSGDRGLMETQYF. CDR3 nucleotide sequence: TGTGCCAGCAGTGGTGACAGGGGGCTCATGGAGACCCAGTACTTC. This rearrangement joins TRBV2 to TRBJ2-5; 10 bases fit TRBD1. The CDR3 runs 15 residues. Germline-derived CDR1 and CDR2 are SNHLY and FYNNEI. The trim removed 4 bases at V and 5 bases at J, leaving 7 bases unmatched.

The rearrangement joins TRBV10-3 to TRBJ1-5; D unclear. Germline CDR1 and CDR2: ENHRY and SYGVKD. CDR3 length: 12 amino acids. V was cut by 11 bases and J by 3 bases, with 11 bases left in between. Here the CDR3 reads CASNGPNQPQHF. DNA of the CDR3: TGTGCCTCCAATGGCCCCAATCAGCCCCAGCATTTT.

This clone was recorded once. The chain links TRBV21-1 to TRBJ1-4; the D segment call TRBD1 is taken from the table without a DNA check. TRBV21-1 is a known pseudogene. The CDR3 is 15 amino acids. The CDR3 region has the DNA TGTGCCAGCAGCAATTTTCCAGGGGGCGATGAAAAACTGTTTTTT. Protein: CASSNFPGGDEKLFF.

CDR3: CASSESSGGVGELFF. The CDR3 nucleotides read TGTGCCAGCAGTGAATCTAGCGGGGGGGTCGGGGAGCTGTTTTTT. The gene calls are TRBV2 and TRBJ2-2; 12 bases are a match to TRBD2. Trimming at V came to 2 bases and at J to 7 bases, leaving 2 bases not matched to a gene. Germline CDR1 and CDR2: SNHLY and FYNNEI. The CDR3 totals 15 residues. Combining the CDR3 with reference TRBV2 and TRBJ2-2 gives the whole variable domain EPEVTQTPSHQVTQMGQEVILRCVPISNHLYFYWYRQILGQKVEFLVSFYNNEISEKSEIFDDQFSVERPDGSNFTLKIRSTKLEDSAMYFCASSESSGGVGELFFGEGSRLTVL.

The chain has TRBV19 and TRBJ1-1; 8 bases are a match to TRBD1. Per the germline V gene, CDR1 is LNHDA and CDR2 is SQIVND (reference sequence). This CDR3 is built from 14 residues. V trimming: 2 bases; J trimming: 6 bases; junction bases outside the gene matches: 5. The CDR3, as DNA: TGTGCCAGTAGTATACAGGGGGCTTTAGCTGAAGCTTTCTTT. Translating gives CASSIQGALAEAFF. The full variable domain, rest sourced from reference TRBV19 and TRBJ1-1, is DGGITQSPKYLFRKEGQNVTLSCEQNLNHDAMYWYRQDPGQGLRLIYYSQIVNDFQKGDIAEGYSVSREKKESFPLTVTSAQKNPTAFYLCASSIQGALAEAFFGQGTRLTVV.

This clone was picked up many times. J is TRBJ1-2 and V is TRBV9; 7 bases align to TRBD1. Losses at the gene ends were 4 bases for V and 8 bases for J; bases not matched to a gene: 14. CDR3 size: 15 residues. Germline CDR1 is SGDLS and CDR2 is YYNGEE. Here the CDR3 DNA reads TGTGCCAGCAGCTCCCCTGGACAGGCTTATTACGGCTACACCTTC. Residues: CASSSPGQAYYGYTF.

On this clone: The same CDR3 is also encoded by other DNA sequences in this sample. The chain combines TRBV9 with TRBJ1-5, with a weak D call TRBD1 (5 bases). CDR1 and CDR2 (germline): SGDLS, YYNGEE. V lost 0 bases to trimming and J lost 1 base, with 8 bases between them. The CDR3 totals 15 residues. The CDR3 is CASSVDGGSNQPQHF. CDR3 bases: TGTGCCAGCAGCGTAGATGGGGGGAGCAATCAGCCCCAGCATTTT.